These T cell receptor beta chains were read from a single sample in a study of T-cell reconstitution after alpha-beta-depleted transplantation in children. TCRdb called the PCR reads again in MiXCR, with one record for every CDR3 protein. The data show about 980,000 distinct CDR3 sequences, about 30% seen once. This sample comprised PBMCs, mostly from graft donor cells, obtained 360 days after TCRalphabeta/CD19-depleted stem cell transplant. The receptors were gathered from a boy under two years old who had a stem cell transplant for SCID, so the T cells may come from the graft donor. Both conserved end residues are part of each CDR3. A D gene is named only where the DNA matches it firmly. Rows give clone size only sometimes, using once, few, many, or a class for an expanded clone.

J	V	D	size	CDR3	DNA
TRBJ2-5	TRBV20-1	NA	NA	CSAMGYVETQYF	TGCAGTGCTATGGGATATGTGGAGACCCAGTACTTC
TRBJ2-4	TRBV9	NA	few	CASSVEGLRGGGNIQYF	TGTGCCAGCAGCGTAGAGGGCCTGCGGGGTGGGGGTAACATTCAGTACTTC
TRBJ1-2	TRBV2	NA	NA	CASSEVGDYGYTF	TGTGCCAGCAGTGAAGTAGGGGACTATGGCTACACCTTC
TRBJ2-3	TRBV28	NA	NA	CASSFIGLTDTQYF	TGTGCCAGCAGTTTTATTGGATTGACAGATACGCAGTATTTT
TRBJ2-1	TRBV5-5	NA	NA	CASTRLSSYNEQFF	TGTGCCAGCACTAGACTCAGCTCCTACAATGAGCAGTTCTTC
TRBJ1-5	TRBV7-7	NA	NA	CASRPAAMGPQHF	TGTGCCAGCAGACCCGCTGCCATGGGGCCCCAGCATTTT
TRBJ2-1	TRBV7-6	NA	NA	CASSLAVKGPPNYNEQFF	TGTGCCAGCAGCTTAGCGGTGAAAGGGCCCCCTAACTACAATGAGCAGTTCTTC
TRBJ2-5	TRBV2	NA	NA	CASGVELGFQETQYF	TGTGCCAGCGGGGTGGAGCTCGGCTTCCAAGAGACCCAGTACTTC
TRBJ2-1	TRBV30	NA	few	CAWNRKNEQFF	TGTGCCTGGAACCGAAAGAATGAGCAGTTCTTC
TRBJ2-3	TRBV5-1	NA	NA	CASSLGKLPGQYTQYF	TGCGCCAGCAGCTTGGGGAAACTTCCGGGACAATATACGCAGTATTTT
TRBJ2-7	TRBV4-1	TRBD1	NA	CASSQGQLLFSYEQYF	TGCGCCAGCAGCCAGGGACAGCTTTTGTTCTCCTACGAGCAGTACTTC
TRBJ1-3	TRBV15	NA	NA	CATSRDGDTIYF	TGTGCCACCAGCAGAGATGGGGACACCATATATTTT
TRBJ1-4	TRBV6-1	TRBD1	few	CASSGLRQGQWDLFF	TGTGCCAGCAGTGGTTTGAGACAGGGGCAGTGGGATCTGTTTTTT
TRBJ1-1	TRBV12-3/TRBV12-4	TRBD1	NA	CASSFHRGWTEAFF	TGTGCCAGCAGTTTCCACAGGGGTTGGACTGAAGCTTTCTTT
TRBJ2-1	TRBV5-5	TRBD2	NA	CASSSAGTRDNEQFF	TGTGCCAGCAGCTCGGCCGGGACTAGGGACAATGAGCAGTTCTTC
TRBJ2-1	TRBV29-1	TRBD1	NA	CSDGQGSDEQFF	TGCAGCGACGGACAGGGGTCCGATGAGCAGTTCTTC
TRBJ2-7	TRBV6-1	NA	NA	CASSGDRNVYEQYF	TGTGCCAGCAGTGGCGACAGGAACGTTTACGAGCAGTACTTC
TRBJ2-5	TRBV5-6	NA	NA	CASSLAGSGRGQETQYF	TGTGCCAGCAGCTTGGCGGGATCCGGAAGGGGCCAAGAGACCCAGTACTTC
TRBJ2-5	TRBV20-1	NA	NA	CSALTRRGETQYF	TGCAGTGCTCTGACTCGAAGAGGGGAGACCCAGTACTTC
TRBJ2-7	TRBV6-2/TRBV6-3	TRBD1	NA	CASTPTGRGYEQYF	TGTGCCAGCACCCCGACAGGGCGAGGCTACGAGCAGTACTTC
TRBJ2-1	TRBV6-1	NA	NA	CASTRTGRDEQFF	TGTGCCAGCACCCGGACAGGGAGGGATGAGCAGTTCTTC
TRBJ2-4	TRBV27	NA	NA	CASSLTSVQYF	TGTGCCAGCTCCCTGACATCGGTTCAGTACTTC
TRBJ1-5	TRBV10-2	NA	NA	CASWPQGINQPQHF	TGCGCCAGCTGGCCACAGGGAATAAATCAGCCCCAGCATTTT
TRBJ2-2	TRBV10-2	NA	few	CASRVGTANTGELFF	TGCGCCAGCAGAGTTGGGACGGCGAACACCGGGGAGCTGTTTTTT
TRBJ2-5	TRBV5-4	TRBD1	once	CASSLGGVTGQGISETQYF	TGTGCCAGCAGCTTGGGGGGAGTGACGGGACAGGGTATTTCGGAGACCCAGTACTTC
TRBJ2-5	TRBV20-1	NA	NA	CSARRDRGDPRGETQYF	TGCAGTGCTAGAAGGGATCGGGGGGATCCGAGGGGGGAGACCCAGTACTTC
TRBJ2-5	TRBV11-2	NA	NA	CASSLSPAQETQYF	TGTGCCAGCAGCCTCAGCCCCGCTCAAGAGACCCAGTACTTC
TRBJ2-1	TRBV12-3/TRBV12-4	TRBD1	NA	CATGTAYNEQFF	TGTGCCACGGGGACAGCCTACAATGAGCAGTTCTTC
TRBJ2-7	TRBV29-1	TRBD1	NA	CSVSDRAGEQYF	TGCAGCGTTTCGGACAGGGCAGGCGAGCAGTACTTC
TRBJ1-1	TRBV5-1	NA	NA	CASRGEDTEAFF	TGCGCCAGCAGGGGAGAGGACACTGAAGCTTTCTTT
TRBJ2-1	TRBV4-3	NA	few	CASSQGRDVLNEQFF	TGCGCCAGCAGCCAGGGCAGGGACGTTCTGAATGAGCAGTTCTTC